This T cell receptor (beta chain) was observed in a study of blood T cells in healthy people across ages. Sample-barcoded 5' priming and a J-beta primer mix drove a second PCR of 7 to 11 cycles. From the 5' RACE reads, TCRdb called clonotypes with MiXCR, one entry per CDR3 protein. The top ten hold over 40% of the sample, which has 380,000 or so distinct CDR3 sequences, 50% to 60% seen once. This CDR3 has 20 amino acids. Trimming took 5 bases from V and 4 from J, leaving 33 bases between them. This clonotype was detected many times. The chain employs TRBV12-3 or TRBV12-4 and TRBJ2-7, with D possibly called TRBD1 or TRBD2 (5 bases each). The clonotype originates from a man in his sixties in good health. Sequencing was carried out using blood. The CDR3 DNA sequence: TGTGCCAGCAGTCCAGGGTTCGTAGATACTACCAAATGGGGGATATACGAGCAGTACTTC. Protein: CASSPGFVDTTKWGIYEQYF.